This T cell receptor beta chain was captured by sequencing in a study of beta chain features in type 1 diabetes. About the research overall: Patients shared similar age, gender and cell yields with healthy donors.

Averaging approximately 120 mL, one heparinised blood draw came from each individual donor. CD4+ naive, central memory, regulatory and stem cell-like memory subsets were isolated by sorting on CD45RO/CCR7/CD25/CD127/CD95/CD27. V gave up 2 bases and J gave up 0 bases, with 7 bases separating them. The CDR3 has 15 amino acids. CDR1 SGHTA and CDR2 FQGNSA come from the germline V gene. What was sequenced were expressed TCRB transcripts, since all of the isolated RNA had been reverse transcribed. TCRdb keeps only in-frame clones here, not all; method: immunoSEQ multiplex PCR. The sample has a few hundred thousand clones, 25% to 30% seen once.

The chain carries TRBV7-2 and TRBJ1-4; no clear D gene. Sequencing was done on a sample of central memory CD4+ T cells from blood. The TCR comes from a man younger than 40 in good health. CDR3 DNA: TGTGCCAGCAGCTTAAATCCGACAACTAATGAAAAACTGTTTTTT. This encodes CASSLNPTTNEKLFF.